This T cell receptor beta chain was sequenced for a study of response to subunit inactivated influenza vaccine. Study-level points and caveats: T cells newly recruited by each seasonal influenza vaccination are few, the authors suggested.

TCRdb reanalysed the RT-PCR reads using MiXCR and keeps one entry per CDR3 protein. Among about 310,000 distinct CDR3 sequences listed, roughly 20% were seen once. The CDR3 runs 11 residues. Germline CDR1 is SQVTM and CDR2 is ANQGSEA. V was cut by 7 bases and J by 1 base, with 6 bases left in between. Worth noting for this clonotype: What it binds is not known.

The sample in question was PBMCs from blood, obtained approximately 22 months after vaccination. The chain employs TRBV29-1 and TRBJ2-3; D unclear. The clonotype comes from a man between 50 and 75 years old who received an inactivated influenza vaccine. The CDR3 DNA is TGCAGCGGAATACGCACAGATACGCAGTATTTT. Translation: CSGIRTDTQYF.